This T cell receptor (beta chain) was sequenced in a study of blood T cell repertoires in COVID-19 (dated by TCRdb to about 2020). Study-level background: Samples covering the acute and convalescent phases of COVID-19 were provided by collaborators in the United States, Italy and Spain. Samples were obtained from the ongoing ImmuneRACE study (first 160 participants) and from about 1,300 subjects provided by 6 global collaborators. The repertoires were released in a freely available public database intended as a resource for research on the immune response to SARS-CoV-2. Deeply sampled blood TCRbeta repertoires from subjects exposed to, actively infected with, or recovered from COVID-19 were included in the dataset. Where HLA class I and class II types were available, the types were taken from metadata supplied by the sample provider, not from assay-based typing. The prospective study material was composed of cDNA or gDNA derived from T cells, B-cell-depleted T cells, or PBMCs. Sample metadata almost always included a de-identified subject ID, COVID-19 status, age in years and sex.

TCRbeta CDR3 regions were amplified from genomic DNA by means of the immunoSEQ Assay, a bias-controlled multiplex PCR. Processing in the source paper ran as follows. The number of nucleated cells in each sample was estimated by amplification of reference gene primers within the assay. To quantify the absolute abundance of each unique TCRbeta CDR3 rearrangement, sequence reads were collapsed and filtered. For each sample, productive Simpson clonality was calculated as the square root of Simpson's diversity index over productive rearrangements. TCRdb's version of the immuneACCESS table is confined to in-frame rearrangements and falls short of the full clone set. An unresolved V gene accounts for under half of the shortfall where checked; the remainder is of unknown origin. D and trimming were read from the DNA, whereas the V and J calls and clone size are those reported in that table. Counted in this sample were more than 85,000 clones; nearly 90% of them appeared once. The top ten hold about 4.2% of the sample.

In regard to this clone: Its antigen specificity is not known. No clone much larger than this one lies a single base away; base qualities are absent.

Each collaborating institution followed its own protocols to collect whole blood in K2EDTA tubes. Collaborator samples were shipped for TCRbeta analysis as frozen whole blood, isolated PBMCs, or DNA extracted from either sample type. The paper's findings and limits, for the study overall: How much clinical and demographic metadata was included differed by source and by participant, and the metadata was provided uncurated.

V is reduced by 7 bases and J by 6 bases, leaving a spacing of 16 bases between them. The germline V gene (reference sequence) specifies MNHEY as CDR1 and SMNVEV as CDR2. The CDR3 sequence holds 13 residues, the cysteine and phenylalanine included. Only CDR3 DNA remains: 39 bases, in frame from the first base. Sequencing input: peripheral blood. The V and J genes are TRBV27 and TRBJ2-7; TRBD2 could be the D gene, as 7 bases match. This sequence originates from a man aged 65 to 79 with acute or convalescent COVID-19. The CDR3 amino acid sequence is: CASIGGRPGEQYF. The nucleotide sequence is given as TGTGCCAGCATCGGGGGGCGCCCTGGCGAGCAGTACTTC.